This T cell receptor (beta chain) was documented in a study of CD8 T cells in Susac syndrome. An amount of RNA that ranged from roughly 0.45 to 1 ug was reverse transcribed with random hexamers. TCR beta CDR3 was amplified by immunoSEQ covering 54 Vbeta and 13 Jbeta. TCRdb processed the immunoSEQ multiplex PCR reads anew with MiXCR; each CDR3 protein has one entry. This sample has just over 80,000 distinct CDR3 sequences, with approximately 94% found just once. The T cells that were sequenced for TCR beta were CD8+ and CD4+ cells from blood. The CDR3 is 14 residues long. Germline values: CDR1 SGDLS, CDR2 YYNGEE. Unmatched junction bases numbered 6, after V lost 3 bases and J lost 7 bases.

Sequenced material: CD8+ T cells from PBMCs. This receptor was identified in a human donor in good health. The gene calls are TRBV9 and TRBJ2-7; the match to TRBD1 covers 11 bases. CDR3 in amino acids: CASSAGTGGIEQYF. As DNA, the CDR3 is TGTGCCAGCAGCGCCGGGACAGGGGGGATTGAGCAGTACTTC.